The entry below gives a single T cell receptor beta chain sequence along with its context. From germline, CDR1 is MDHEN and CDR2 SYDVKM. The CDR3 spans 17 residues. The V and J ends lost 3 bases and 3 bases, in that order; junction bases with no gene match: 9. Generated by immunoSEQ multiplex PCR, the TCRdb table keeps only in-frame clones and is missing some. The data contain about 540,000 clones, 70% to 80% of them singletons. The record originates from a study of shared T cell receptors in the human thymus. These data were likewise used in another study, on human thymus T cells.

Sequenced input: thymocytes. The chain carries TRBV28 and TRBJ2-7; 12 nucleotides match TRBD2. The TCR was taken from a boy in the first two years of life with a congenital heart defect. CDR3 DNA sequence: TGTGCCAGCAGTTTTAGACTAGCGGGAGCGGGAAACTACGAGCAGTACTTC. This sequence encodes CASSFRLAGAGNYEQYF. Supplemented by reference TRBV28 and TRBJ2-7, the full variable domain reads DVKVTQSSRYLVKRTGEKVFLECVQDMDHENMFWYRQDPGLGLRLIYFSYDVKMKEKGDIPEGYSVSREKKERFSLILESASTNQTSMYLCASSFRLAGAGNYEQYFGPGTRLTVT.